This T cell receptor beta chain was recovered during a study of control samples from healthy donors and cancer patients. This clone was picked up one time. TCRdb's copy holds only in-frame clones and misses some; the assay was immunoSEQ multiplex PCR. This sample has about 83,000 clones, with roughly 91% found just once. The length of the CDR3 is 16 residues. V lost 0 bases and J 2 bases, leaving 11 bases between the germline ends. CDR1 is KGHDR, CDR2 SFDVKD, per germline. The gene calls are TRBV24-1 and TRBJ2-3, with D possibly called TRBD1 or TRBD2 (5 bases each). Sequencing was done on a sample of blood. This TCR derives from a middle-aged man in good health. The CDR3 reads CATSDLGLGTTDTQYF. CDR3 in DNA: TGTGCCACCAGTGATTTGGGTCTCGGGACCACAGATACGCAGTATTTT.